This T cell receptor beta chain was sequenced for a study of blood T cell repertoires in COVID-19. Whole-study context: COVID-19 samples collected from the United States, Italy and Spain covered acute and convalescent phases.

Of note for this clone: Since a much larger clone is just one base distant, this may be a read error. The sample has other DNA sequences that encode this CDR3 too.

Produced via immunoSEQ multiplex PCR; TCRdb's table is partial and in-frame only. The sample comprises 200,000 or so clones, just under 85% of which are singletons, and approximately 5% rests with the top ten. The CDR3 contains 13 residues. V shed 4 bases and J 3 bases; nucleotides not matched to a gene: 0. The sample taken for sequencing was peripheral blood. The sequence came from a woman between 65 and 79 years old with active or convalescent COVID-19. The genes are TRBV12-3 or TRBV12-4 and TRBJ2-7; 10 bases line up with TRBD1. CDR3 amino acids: CASSWTGGYEQYF. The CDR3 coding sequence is TGTGCCAGCAGTTGGACAGGGGGCTACGAGCAGTACTTC.